The clone carrying this T cell receptor (beta chain) showed up just once. TCRdb's table, derived via immunoSEQ multiplex PCR, lists solely in-frame clones and lacks some. The sample contains 80,000 to 100,000 clones, just over 90% of which appear only once. After thawing and overnight rest, PBMC were stained with GMM-loaded CD1B tetramer, viability dye and anti-CD3 for sorting. C32 glucose monomycolate from Rhodococcus equi was loaded onto the CD1B tetramers. From each donor, around 100,000 tetramer-negative cells were sorted. The data belong to a study of T cells in tuberculosis. With 7 bases clipped from V and 5 bases from J, the junction kept 7 bases outside the gene matches. CDR1 is MNHNS, CDR2 SASEGT, per germline. This CDR3 has 13 amino acids. Whole-study results and caveats: T cells binding CD1B-GMM tetramer weakly possibly escaped the sort.

The V and J genes are TRBV6-1 and TRBJ2-5; 7 bases match TRBD1. The sequenced sample consisted of CD1b-GMM tetramer-negative cells sorted from PBMCs. This TCR was recovered from an adult woman with latent tuberculosis. CDR3 in amino acids: CASKDRGLETQYF. The CDR3, as DNA: TGTGCCAGCAAGGATAGGGGGCTGGAGACCCAGTACTTC.